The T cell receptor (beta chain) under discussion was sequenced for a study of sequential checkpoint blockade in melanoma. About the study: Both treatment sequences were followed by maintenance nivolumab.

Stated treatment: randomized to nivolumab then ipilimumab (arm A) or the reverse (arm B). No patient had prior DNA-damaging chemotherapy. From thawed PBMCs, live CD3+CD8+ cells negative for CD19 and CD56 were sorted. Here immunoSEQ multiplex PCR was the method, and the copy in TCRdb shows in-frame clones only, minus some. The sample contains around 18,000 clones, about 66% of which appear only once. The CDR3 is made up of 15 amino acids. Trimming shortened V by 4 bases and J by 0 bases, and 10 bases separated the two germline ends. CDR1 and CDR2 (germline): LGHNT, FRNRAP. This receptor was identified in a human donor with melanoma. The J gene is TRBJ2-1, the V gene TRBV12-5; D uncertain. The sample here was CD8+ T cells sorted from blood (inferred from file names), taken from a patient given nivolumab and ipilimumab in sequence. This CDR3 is CASGSYNYSYNEQFF. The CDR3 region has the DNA TGTGCTAGTGGTTCTTATAATTACTCCTACAATGAGCAGTTCTTC.